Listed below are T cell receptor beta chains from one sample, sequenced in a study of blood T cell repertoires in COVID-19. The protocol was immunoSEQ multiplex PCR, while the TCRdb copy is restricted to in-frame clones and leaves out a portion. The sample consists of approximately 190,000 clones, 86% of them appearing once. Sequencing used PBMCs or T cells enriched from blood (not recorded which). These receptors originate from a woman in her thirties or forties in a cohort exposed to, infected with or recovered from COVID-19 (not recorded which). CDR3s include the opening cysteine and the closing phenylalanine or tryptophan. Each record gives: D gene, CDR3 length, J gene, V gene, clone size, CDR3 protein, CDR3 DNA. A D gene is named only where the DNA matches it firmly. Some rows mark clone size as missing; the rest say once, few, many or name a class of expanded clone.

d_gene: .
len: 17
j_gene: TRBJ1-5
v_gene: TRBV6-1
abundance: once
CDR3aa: CASSELIGGDSNQPQHF
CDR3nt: TGTGCCAGCAGTGAACTAATCGGCGGTGATAGCAATCAGCCCCAGCATTTT

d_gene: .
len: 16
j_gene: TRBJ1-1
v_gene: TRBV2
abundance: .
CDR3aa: CASSGGGTGRNTEAFF
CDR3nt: TGTGCCAGCAGTGGGGGGGGCACAGGTAGGAACACTGAAGCTTTCTTT

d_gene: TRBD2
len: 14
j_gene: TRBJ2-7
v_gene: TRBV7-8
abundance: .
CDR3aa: CASTKTSGRSEQYF
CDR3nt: TGTGCCAGCACCAAGACTAGCGGGAGAAGCGAGCAGTACTTC

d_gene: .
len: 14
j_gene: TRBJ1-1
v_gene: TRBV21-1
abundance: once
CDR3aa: CASSKGQKNTEAFF
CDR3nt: TGTGCCAGCAGCAAAGGACAGAAGAACACTGAAGCTTTCTTT

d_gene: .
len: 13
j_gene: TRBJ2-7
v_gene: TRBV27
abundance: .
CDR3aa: CASSPPPGWEQYF
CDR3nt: TGTGCCAGCAGTCCCCCCCCGGGATGGGAGCAGTACTTC

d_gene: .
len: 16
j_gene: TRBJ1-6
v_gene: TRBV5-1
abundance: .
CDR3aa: CASSLAQPPTNSPLHF
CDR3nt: TGCGCCAGCAGCTTGGCCCAACCGCCTACTAATTCACCCCTCCACTTT

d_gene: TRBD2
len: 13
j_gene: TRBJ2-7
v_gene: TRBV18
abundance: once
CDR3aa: CASSGLASNEQYF
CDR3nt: TGTGCCAGCTCGGGACTAGCGAGCAACGAGCAGTACTTC

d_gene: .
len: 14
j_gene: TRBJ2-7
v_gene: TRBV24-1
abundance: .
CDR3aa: CATSESGSSYEQYF
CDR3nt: TGTGCCACCAGTGAATCAGGCAGCTCCTACGAGCAGTACTTC

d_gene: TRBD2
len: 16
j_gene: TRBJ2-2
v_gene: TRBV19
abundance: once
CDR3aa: CASSLSGSANTGELFF
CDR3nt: TGTGCCAGTAGTTTGAGCGGGAGCGCGAACACCGGGGAGCTGTTTTTT

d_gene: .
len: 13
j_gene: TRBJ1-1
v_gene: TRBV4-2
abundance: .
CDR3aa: CASSRTGSTEAFF
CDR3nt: TGTGCCAGCAGTCGTACCGGGAGCACTGAAGCTTTCTTT

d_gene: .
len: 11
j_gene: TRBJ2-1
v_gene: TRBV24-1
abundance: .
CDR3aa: CATSGRYEQFF
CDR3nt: TGTGCCACCAGTGGTAGATATGAGCAGTTCTTC

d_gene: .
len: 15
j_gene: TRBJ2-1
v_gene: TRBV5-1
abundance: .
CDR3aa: CASSLIGTLFNEQFF
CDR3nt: TGCGCCAGCAGCTTGATCGGGACTCTTTTTAATGAGCAGTTCTTC

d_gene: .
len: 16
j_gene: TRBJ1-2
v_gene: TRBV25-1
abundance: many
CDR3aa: CASSEEGGLTNYGYTF
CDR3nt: TGTGCCAGCAGTGAGGAGGGGGGGTTAACTAACTATGGCTACACCTTC

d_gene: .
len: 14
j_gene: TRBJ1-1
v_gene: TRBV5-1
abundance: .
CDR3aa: CASSFRGMDTEAFF
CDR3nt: TGCGCCAGCAGCTTTCGCGGTATGGACACTGAAGCTTTCTTT

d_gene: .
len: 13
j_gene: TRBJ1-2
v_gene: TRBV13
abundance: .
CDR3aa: CASSLYREDGYTF
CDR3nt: TGTGCCAGCAGCCTATACCGAGAGGATGGCTACACCTTC

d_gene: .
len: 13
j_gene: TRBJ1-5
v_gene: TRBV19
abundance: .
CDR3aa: CASTSGSNQPQHF
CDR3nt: TGTGCCAGTACGTCAGGGAGCAATCAGCCCCAGCATTTT

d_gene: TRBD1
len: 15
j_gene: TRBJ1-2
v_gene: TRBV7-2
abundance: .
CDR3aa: CASSLLLTGGDGYTF
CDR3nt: TGTGCCAGCAGCTTACTTCTGACAGGGGGTGATGGCTACACCTTC

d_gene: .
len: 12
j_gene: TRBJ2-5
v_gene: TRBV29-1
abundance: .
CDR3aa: CSVEARVETQYF
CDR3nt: TGCAGCGTTGAGGCCAGGGTGGAGACCCAGTACTTC

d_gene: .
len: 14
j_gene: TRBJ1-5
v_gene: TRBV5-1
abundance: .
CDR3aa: CASSLEQGDQPQHF
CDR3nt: TGCGCCAGCAGCTTGGAACAGGGCGATCAGCCCCAGCATTTT

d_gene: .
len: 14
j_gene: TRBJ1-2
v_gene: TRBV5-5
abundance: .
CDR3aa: CASSDGRPDWGYTF
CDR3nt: TGTGCCAGCAGCGACGGCCGCCCCGACTGGGGCTACACCTTC

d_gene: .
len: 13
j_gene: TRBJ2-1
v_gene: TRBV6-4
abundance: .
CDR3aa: CASSDSTHNEQFF
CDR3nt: TGTGCCAGCAGTGACTCAACTCACAATGAGCAGTTCTTC

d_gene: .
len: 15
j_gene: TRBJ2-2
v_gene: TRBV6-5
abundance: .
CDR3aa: CASTIGGRSHRWLFF
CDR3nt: TGTGCCAGCACAATCGGGGGAAGATCCCACCGATGGCTGTTTTTT

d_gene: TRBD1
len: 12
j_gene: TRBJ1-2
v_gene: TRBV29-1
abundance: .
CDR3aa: CSAKTGLNGYTF
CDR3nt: TGCAGCGCAAAGACAGGGTTAAATGGCTACACCTTC

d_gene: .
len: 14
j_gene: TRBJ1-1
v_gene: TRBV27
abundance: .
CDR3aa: CASSLSLRAGWAFF
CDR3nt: TGTGCCAGCAGTTTATCATTAAGGGCAGGGTGGGCTTTCTTT

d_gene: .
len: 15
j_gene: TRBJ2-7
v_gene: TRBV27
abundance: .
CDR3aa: CASSLSWGQTYEQYF
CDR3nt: TGTGCCAGCAGTTTATCGTGGGGCCAAACCTACGAGCAGTACTTC

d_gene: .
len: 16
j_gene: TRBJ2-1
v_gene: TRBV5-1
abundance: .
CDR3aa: CASSFPTNTTNNEQFF
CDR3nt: TGCGCCAGCAGCTTCCCCACAAATACTACCAACAATGAGCAGTTCTTC

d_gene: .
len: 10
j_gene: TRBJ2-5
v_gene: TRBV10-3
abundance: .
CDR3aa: CAIGAETQYF
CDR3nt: TGTGCCATCGGGGCGGAGACCCAGTACTTC

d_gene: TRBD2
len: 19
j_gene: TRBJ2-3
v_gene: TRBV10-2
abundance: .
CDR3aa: CASSQTPLTSGVSTDTQYF
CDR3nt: TGCGCCAGCAGTCAGACGCCCCTAACTAGCGGTGTTAGCACAGATACGCAGTATTTT